This T cell receptor beta chain was obtained from a study of OX40 agonist ivuxolimab in advanced cancers. CDR3 length equals 12 residues. Trimming removed 0 bases from V and 8 bases from J, with 8 bases in between. Germline CDR1 is SGHRS and CDR2 is YFSETQ. Sequencing used immunoSEQ multiplex PCR; TCRdb keeps in-frame clones, though not all of them. The sample lists some 100,000 clones; around four fifths were seen once. General observations from the study: At 0.1 to 3.0 mg/kg, clonal expansion of CD4+ and CD8+ blood T cells had occurred by week 6.

Concerning this clone: As yet, its antigen is unknown.

This chain uses TRBV5-1 with TRBJ1-1; tentative D call: TRBD1 (6 bases). The source material was CD4+ or CD8+ T cells sorted from blood, sampled in a trial of the OX40 agonist ivuxolimab. The TCR originated in an adult with an advanced solid tumor such as melanoma, head and neck, liver or kidney cancer. CDR3 sequence: CASSLEGGEAFF. CDR3 DNA sequence: TGCGCCAGCAGCTTGGAGGGGGGAGAAGCTTTCTTT.